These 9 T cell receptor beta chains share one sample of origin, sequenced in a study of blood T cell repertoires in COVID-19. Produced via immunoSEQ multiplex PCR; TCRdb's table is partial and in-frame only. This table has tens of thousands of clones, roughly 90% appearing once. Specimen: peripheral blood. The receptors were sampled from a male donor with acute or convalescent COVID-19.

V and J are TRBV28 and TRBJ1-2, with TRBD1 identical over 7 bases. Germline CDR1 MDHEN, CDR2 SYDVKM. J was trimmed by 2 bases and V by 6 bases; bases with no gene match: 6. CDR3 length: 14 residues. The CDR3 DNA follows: TGTGCCAGCAGACAGAAGGACAGGAACTATGGCTACACCTTC. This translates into CASRQKDRNYGYTF.

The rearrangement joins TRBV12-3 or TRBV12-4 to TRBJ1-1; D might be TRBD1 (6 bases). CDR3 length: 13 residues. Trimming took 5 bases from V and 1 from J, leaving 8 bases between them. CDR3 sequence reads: CASSMTGNTEAFF. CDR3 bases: TGTGCCAGCAGTATGACAGGGAACACTGAAGCTTTCTTT.

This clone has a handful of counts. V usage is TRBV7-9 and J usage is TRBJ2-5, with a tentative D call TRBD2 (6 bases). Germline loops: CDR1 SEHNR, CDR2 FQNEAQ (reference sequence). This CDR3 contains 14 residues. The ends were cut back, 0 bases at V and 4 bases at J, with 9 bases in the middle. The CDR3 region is CASSLARGRETQYF. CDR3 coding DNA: TGTGCCAGCAGCTTAGCGCGGGGAAGAGAGACCCAGTACTTC.

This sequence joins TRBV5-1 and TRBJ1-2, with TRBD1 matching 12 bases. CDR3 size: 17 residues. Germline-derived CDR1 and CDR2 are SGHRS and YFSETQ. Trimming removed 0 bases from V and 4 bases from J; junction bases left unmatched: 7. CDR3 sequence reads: CASSLAGQGAGSYGYTF. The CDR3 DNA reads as TGCGCCAGCAGCTTGGCGGGACAGGGGGCCGGGAGCTATGGCTACACCTTC.

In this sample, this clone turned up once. In DNA, the CDR3 is TGCGCCAGCAGCCAAGATCTTATCAGGCAGGGGAGAAATTCACCCCTCCACTTT. It specifies CASSQDLIRQGRNSPLHF. The V gene is TRBV4-1, the J gene TRBJ1-6; possibly TRBD1 for D (6 bases). CDR1 and CDR2 from the germline V gene are MGHRA and YSYEKL. CDR3 length equals 18 residues. V was pared by 0 bases and J by 7 bases, with 19 bases between.

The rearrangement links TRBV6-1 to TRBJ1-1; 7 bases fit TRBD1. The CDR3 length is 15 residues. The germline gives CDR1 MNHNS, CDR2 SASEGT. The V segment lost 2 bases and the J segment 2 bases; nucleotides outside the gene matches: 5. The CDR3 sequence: CASSERDRANTEAFF. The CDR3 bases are TGTGCCAGCAGTGAACGGGACAGAGCAAACACTGAAGCTTTCTTT.

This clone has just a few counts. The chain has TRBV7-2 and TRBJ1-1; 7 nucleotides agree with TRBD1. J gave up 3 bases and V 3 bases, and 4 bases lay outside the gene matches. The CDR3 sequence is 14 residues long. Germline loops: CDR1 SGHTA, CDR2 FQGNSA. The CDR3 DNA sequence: TGTGCCAGCAGCTTTACCAGGGGGGACACTGAAGCTTTCTTT. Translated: CASSFTRGDTEAFF. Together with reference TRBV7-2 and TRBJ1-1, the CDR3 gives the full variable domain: GAGVSQSPSNKVTEKGKDVELRCDPISGHTALYWYRQSLGQGLEFLIYFQGNSAPDKSGLPSDRFSAERTGGSVSTLTIQRTQQEDSAVYLCASSFTRGDTEAFFGQGTRLTVV.

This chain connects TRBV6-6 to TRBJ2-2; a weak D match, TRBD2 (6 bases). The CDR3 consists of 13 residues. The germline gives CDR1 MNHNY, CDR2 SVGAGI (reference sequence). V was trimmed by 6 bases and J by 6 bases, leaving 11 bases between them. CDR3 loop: CASRLEGPGELFF. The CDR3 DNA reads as TGTGCCAGCAGATTGGAGGGCCCCGGGGAGCTGTTTTTT.

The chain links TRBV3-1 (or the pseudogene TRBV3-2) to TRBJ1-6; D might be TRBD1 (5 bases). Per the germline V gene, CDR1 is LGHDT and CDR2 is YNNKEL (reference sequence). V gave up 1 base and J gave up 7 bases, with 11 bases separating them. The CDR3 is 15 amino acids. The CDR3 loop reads CASSQVGAGNSPLHF. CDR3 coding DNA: TGTGCCAGCAGCCAAGTAGGGGCAGGGAATTCACCCCTCCACTTT.